Following are 15 T cell receptor beta chains from one sample sequenced in a study of cytomegalovirus exposure and HLA in healthy donors (dated by TCRdb to 2016 to 2017). The library was generated by the immunoSEQ multiplex PCR assay. For the multiplex PCR, a mixture combining 60 forward primers for TCR Vbeta segments and 13 reverse primers for TCR Jbeta segments was used. The clones in this table, taken by TCRdb from immuneACCESS, are in-frame only. Not every clone is retained; where verified, under half of the shortfall comes from an unresolved V gene, and the cause of the rest is unknown. Counted in this sample were nearly 200,000 clones; roughly 80% of them appeared once. Approximately 2.1% of the sample is taken by the ten largest. Material for sequencing was PBMCs. The receptor set was obtained from a woman younger than 45 in good health and CMV-seropositive.

The chain recombines TRBV5-4 with TRBJ2-1; 9 bases align to TRBD1. Trimming removed 4 bases from V and 0 bases from J; junction bases left unmatched: 2. The length of the CDR3 is 15 residues. Germline V CDR1 and CDR2: SGHNT, YYREEE (reference sequence). The CDR3 loop reads CASSLDRGSYNEQFF. CDR3 nucleotides: TGTGCCAGCAGCCTGGACAGGGGCTCCTACAATGAGCAGTTCTTC. Drawing the rest from reference TRBV5-4 and TRBJ2-1, the complete variable domain is ETGVTQSPTHLIKTRGQQVTLRCSSQSGHNTVSWYQQALGQGPQFIFQYYREEENGRGNFPPRFSGLQFPNYSSELNVNALELDDSALYLCASSLDRGSYNEQFFGPGTRLTVL.

This clone was seen only a few times. V gene TRBV5-6 combines with J gene TRBJ2-1, with 14 bases that match TRBD2. V lost 2 bases and J lost 11; bases outside the gene matches: 6. The CDR3 is made up of 15 amino acids. From germline, CDR1 is SGHDT and CDR2 YYEEEE. CDR3 residues: CASSLDGTSGSKQFF. The CDR3, as DNA: TGTGCCAGCAGCTTAGACGGGACTAGCGGGAGTAAGCAGTTCTTC. Full variable domain (missing parts from reference TRBV5-6 and TRBJ2-1): DAGVTQSPTHLIKTRGQQVTLRCSPKSGHDTVSWYQQALGQGPQFIFQYYEEEERQRGNFPDRFSGHQFPNYSSELNVNALLLGDSALYLCASSLDGTSGSKQFFGPGTRLTVL.

This clone came up once. The rearrangement joins TRBV18 to TRBJ2-5, with D unresolved. The V end lost 1 base, the J end lost 2 bases, and 11 bases lay between the germline ends. There are 15 residues in the CDR3. In germline, CDR1 is KGHSH, CDR2 LQKENI. The CDR3 protein is CASSPRSPAQETQYF. The DNA of the CDR3 is TGTGCCAGCTCACCACGGAGCCCTGCACAAGAGACCCAGTACTTC.

This chain links TRBV28 with TRBJ2-2, with D possibly matching TRBD2 (6 bases). The germline CDR1 and CDR2 sequences are MDHEN and SYDVKM. V gave up 8 bases and J gave up 3 bases, with 16 bases separating them. CDR3 length: 15 residues. CDR3 sequence (DNA): TGTGCCAGCGGAAAAGGAGGGGTAGACACCGGGGAGCTGTTTTTT. Translating it yields CASGKGGVDTGELFF. Complete variable domain (other parts from reference TRBV28 and TRBJ2-2): DVKVTQSSRYLVKRTGEKVFLECVQDMDHENMFWYRQDPGLGLRLIYFSYDVKMKEKGDIPEGYSVSREKKERFSLILESASTNQTSMYLCASGKGGVDTGELFFGEGSRLTVL.

V is TRBV7-6 and J is TRBJ1-2, with 7 positions matching TRBD1. There are 14 residues in the CDR3. Per germline, CDR1 SGHVS and CDR2 FNYEAQ. Losses at the gene ends were 5 bases for V and 2 bases for J; bases not matched to a gene: 5. This chain's CDR3 is CASSPQGPNYGYTF. CDR3 sequence (DNA): TGTGCCAGCAGCCCACAGGGGCCCAACTATGGCTACACCTTC.

This clone has more than one count but fewer than ten. The chain is built from TRBV6-5 and TRBJ1-4; 8 bases are shared with TRBD1. Germline loops: CDR1 MNHEY, CDR2 SVGAGI. V lost 2 bases to trimming and J lost 7 bases; unmatched junction nucleotides: 9. This CDR3 region has 16 residues. CDR3 loop: CASSYEGGTGLEKLFF. Written as DNA, the CDR3 is TGTGCCAGCAGTTACGAAGGCGGGACAGGACTTGAAAAACTGTTTTTT.

The J gene is TRBJ2-1, the V gene TRBV7-9; 8 bases match TRBD2. Per the germline V gene, CDR1 is SEHNR and CDR2 is FQNEAQ (reference sequence). Trimming at V came to 3 bases and at J to 6 bases, leaving 10 bases not matched to a gene. The CDR3 runs to 16 residues. This CDR3 reads CASSFPGGGNGNEQFF. CDR3 sequence (DNA): TGTGCCAGCAGCTTTCCCGGGGGGGGGAATGGCAATGAGCAGTTCTTC.

This chain joins TRBV29-1 and TRBJ2-3, with 7 nucleotides matching TRBD1. This CDR3 comprises 13 residues. Germline CDR1 reads SQVTM; CDR2 reads ANQGSEA. Unmatched junction bases numbered 3, after V lost 3 bases and J lost 3 bases. The CDR3 nucleotides are TGCAGCGTTGATTACAGGGGAACAGATACGCAGTATTTT. It is translated as CSVDYRGTDTQYF.

The chain joins TRBV27 to TRBJ1-2; unclear D gene. The ends were cut back, 4 bases at V and 0 bases at J, with 9 bases in the middle. This CDR3 has 14 residues. The germline V gene has CDR1 MNHEY and CDR2 SMNVEV (reference sequence). The CDR3 coding sequence is TGTGCCAGCAGTTCCGTAACGGCTAACTATGGCTACACCTTC. Its translation is CASSSVTANYGYTF.

This rearrangement joins TRBV9 to TRBJ1-1; possible D gene TRBD1, 5 bases. The germline gives CDR1 SGDLS, CDR2 YYNGEE. V dropped 0 bases and J dropped 6 bases, with 9 bases sitting between them. The CDR3 spans 13 residues. The CDR3 sequence: CASSVVGRPEAFF. DNA for the CDR3: TGTGCCAGCAGCGTAGTGGGGCGGCCTGAAGCTTTCTTT. Drawing the rest from reference TRBV9 and TRBJ1-1, the complete variable domain is DSGVTQTPKHLITATGQRVTLRCSPRSGDLSVYWYQQSLDQGLQFLIQYYNGEERAKGNILERFSAQQFPDLHSELNLSSLELGDSALYFCASSVVGRPEAFFGQGTRLTVV.

The V call is TRBV6-5, the J call TRBJ2-7; a weak D match, TRBD2 (6 bases). This CDR3 comprises 16 residues. Between the trimmed V and J ends, which lost 4 bases and 0 bases, there was a span of 16 bases. Germline values: CDR1 MNHEY, CDR2 SVGAGI. The CDR3 loop reads CASSLKGLYYSYEQYF. As DNA, the CDR3 is TGTGCCAGCAGTTTAAAGGGACTTTATTACTCCTACGAGCAGTACTTC.

The chain recombines TRBV4-3 with TRBJ1-2; D not resolved. This CDR3 spans 14 amino acids. V lost 0 bases and J lost 3, with 8 bases in between. Germline CDR1 and CDR2: LGHNA and YSLEER. The CDR3, as DNA: TGCGCCAGCAGCCAAGATCTCCGGGACTATGGCTACACCTTC. This sequence encodes CASSQDLRDYGYTF.

The chain couples TRBV9 to TRBJ2-3; 7 bases fit TRBD2. J gave up 2 bases and V 1 base, and 1 base lay outside the gene matches. CDR1 and CDR2 from the germline V gene are SGDLS and YYNGEE. CDR3 length: 14 residues. The DNA of the CDR3 is TGTGCCAGCAGCGTAAGCGGGACCACAGATACGCAGTATTTT. This translates into CASSVSGTTDTQYF. Full variable domain (rest looked up from reference TRBV9 and TRBJ2-3): DSGVTQTPKHLITATGQRVTLRCSPRSGDLSVYWYQQSLDQGLQFLIQYYNGEERAKGNILERFSAQQFPDLHSELNLSSLELGDSALYFCASSVSGTTDTQYFGPGTRLTVL.

The V call is TRBV7-9, the J call TRBJ2-7; 8 bases fit TRBD2. The CDR3 contains 16 residues. The J segment lost 4 bases and the V segment lost 8 bases, leaving 16 bases of the junction unmatched. The germline gives CDR1 SEHNR, CDR2 FQNEAQ (reference sequence). In nucleotides, the CDR3 is TGTGCCAGCTCACCGGCCAGCGGGAGATCGGCTTACGAGCAGTACTTC. It translates to CASSPASGRSAYEQYF.

V and J are TRBV19 and TRBJ2-3; D possibly corresponds to TRBD2 (5 bases). Germline-derived CDR1 and CDR2 are LNHDA and SQIVND (reference sequence). CDR3 size: 14 residues. Trimming took off 4 bases at V and 2 bases at J, with 10 bases between the two ends. The CDR3 is CASSNGLNTDTQYF. CDR3 in DNA: TGTGCCAGTAGTAACGGACTCAACACAGATACGCAGTATTTT.